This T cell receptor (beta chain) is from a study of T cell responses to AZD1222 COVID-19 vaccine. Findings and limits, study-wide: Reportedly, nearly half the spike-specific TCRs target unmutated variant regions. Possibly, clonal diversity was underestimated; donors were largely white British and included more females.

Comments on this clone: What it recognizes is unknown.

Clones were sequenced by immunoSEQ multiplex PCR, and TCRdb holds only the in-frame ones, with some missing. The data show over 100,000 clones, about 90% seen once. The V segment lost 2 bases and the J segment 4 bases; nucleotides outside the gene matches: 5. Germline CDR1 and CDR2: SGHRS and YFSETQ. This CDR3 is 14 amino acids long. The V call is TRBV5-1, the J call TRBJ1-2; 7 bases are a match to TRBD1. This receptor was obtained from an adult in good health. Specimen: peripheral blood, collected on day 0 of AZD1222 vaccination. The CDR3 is CASSFDRAAYGYTF. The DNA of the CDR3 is TGCGCCAGCAGCTTTGACAGGGCCGCCTATGGCTACACCTTC.